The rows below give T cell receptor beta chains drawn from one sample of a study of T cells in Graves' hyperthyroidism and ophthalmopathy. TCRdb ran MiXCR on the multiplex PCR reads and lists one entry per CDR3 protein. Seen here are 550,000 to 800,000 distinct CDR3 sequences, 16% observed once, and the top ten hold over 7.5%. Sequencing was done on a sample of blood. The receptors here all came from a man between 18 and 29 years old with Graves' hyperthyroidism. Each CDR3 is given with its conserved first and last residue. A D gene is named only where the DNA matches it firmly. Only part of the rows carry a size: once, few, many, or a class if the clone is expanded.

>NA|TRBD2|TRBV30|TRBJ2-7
TGTGCCTGGGGGCGGGAGACCTACGAGCAGTACTTC
CAWGRETYEQYF
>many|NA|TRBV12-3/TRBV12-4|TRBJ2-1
TGTGCCAGCAGTCCCTCAATGGGGGTCGCGGGCGCCTACAATGAGCAGTTCTTC
CASSPSMGVAGAYNEQFF
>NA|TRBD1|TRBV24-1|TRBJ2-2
TGTGCCACCAGTGAAACGATTGTGACCGGGACAGGGGGCTCTGCCGGGGAGCTGTTTTTT
CATSETIVTGTGGSAGELFF
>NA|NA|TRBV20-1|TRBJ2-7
TGCAGTGCTAGAGATCGACAGGTCTCCTACGAGCAGTACTTC
CSARDRQVSYEQYF
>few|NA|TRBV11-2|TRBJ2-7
TGTGCCAGCAGCTTAAGTAATTCCGGTCGGTACTCCTACGAGCAGTACTTC
CASSLSNSGRYSYEQYF
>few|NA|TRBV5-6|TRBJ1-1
TGTGCCAGCAGCTTGAGGACAGTACACACTGAAGCTTTCTTT
CASSLRTVHTEAFF
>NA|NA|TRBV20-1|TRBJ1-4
TGCAGTGCTCGTGGGTCCCAAATGGAAAAACTGTTTTTT
CSARGSQMEKLFF
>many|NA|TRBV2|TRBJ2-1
TGTGCCAGCAGTGATAGCGGCCATGAGCAGTTCTTC
CASSDSGHEQFF
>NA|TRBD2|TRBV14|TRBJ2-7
TGTGCCAGCAGCCTAGCTAGCGGGAGTGGCGAGCAGTACTTC
CASSLASGSGEQYF
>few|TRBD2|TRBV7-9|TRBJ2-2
TGTGCCATCCCGCGGGGGTTGGTGACCGGGGAGCTGTTTTTT
CAIPRGLVTGELFF
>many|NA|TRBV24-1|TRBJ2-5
TGTGCCACCAGTGATTTCCCCGGGGGTCCTCAAGAGACCCAGTACTTC
CATSDFPGGPQETQYF
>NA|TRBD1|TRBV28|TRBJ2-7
TGTGCCAGCTCGCAAGCCAGGGGGACCTACGAGCAGTACTTC
CASSQARGTYEQYF
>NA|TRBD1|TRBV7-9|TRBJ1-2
TGTGCCACCCTAAGGGACCGGGACAGGGATGGCTACACCTTC
CATLRDRDRDGYTF
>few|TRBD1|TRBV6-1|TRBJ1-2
TGTGCCAGCAGCGCATTACTCCCCGGGACAGGGGGCTCTGGCTACACCTTC
CASSALLPGTGGSGYTF
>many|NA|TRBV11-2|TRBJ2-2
TGTGCCAGCAGCCTCCTTGGTGGGAGATTATCCGGGGAGCTGTTTTTT
CASSLLGGRLSGELFF
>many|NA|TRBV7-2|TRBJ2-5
TGTGCCAGCAGCTTAGTACGCGGGATGATGGAGACCCAGTACTTC
CASSLVRGMMETQYF
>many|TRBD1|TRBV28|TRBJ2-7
TGTGCCAGCAGATCATCCTACAGGGGCTCCTACGAGCAGTACTTC
CASRSSYRGSYEQYF
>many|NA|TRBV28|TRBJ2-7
TGTGCCAGCAGTTTCAAGGGGTCCTACGAGCAGTACTTC
CASSFKGSYEQYF
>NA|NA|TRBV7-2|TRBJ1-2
TGTGCCAGCAGCTTAGCAGGACAGTTTTTCACCTTC
CASSLAGQFFTF
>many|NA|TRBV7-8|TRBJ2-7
TGTGCCAGCAGCTTAGTCAGGGAGCGGTCCTACGAGCAGTACTTC
CASSLVRERSYEQYF
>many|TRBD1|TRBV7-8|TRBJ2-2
TGTGCCAGCAACCGGGACAGGGTGGGCACCGGGGAGCTGTTTTTT
CASNRDRVGTGELFF
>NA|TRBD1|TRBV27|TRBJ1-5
TGTGCCAGCAGCCCAACAGGGGGCAATCAGTCCCAGCATTTT
CASSPTGGNQSQHF
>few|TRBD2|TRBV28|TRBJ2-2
TGTGCCAGCTCCTCACTAGCGCCCGGGGAGCTGTTTTTT
CASSSLAPGELFF
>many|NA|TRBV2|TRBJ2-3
TGTGCCAGCAGTATTCTCCTTATGCAGTATTTT
CASSILLMQYF
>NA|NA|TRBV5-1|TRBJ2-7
TGCGCCAGCAGCTTGGGACAGACCATTGGAACCTACGAGCAGTACTTC
CASSLGQTIGTYEQYF
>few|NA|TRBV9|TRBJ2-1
TGTGCCAGCAGCACCCCTCACGGGACTTACCACAATGAGCAGTTCTTC
CASSTPHGTYHNEQFF
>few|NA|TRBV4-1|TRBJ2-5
TGCGCCAGCAGCCAAGAGTACAGGAGGCAAGAGACCCAGTACTTC
CASSQEYRRQETQYF
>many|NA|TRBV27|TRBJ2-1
TGTGCCAGCAGTTTAAGCGGAGGATTCTACAATGAGCAGTTCTTC
CASSLSGGFYNEQFF
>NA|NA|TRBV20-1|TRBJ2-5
TGCAGTGCTTGGGGGCACCAAGAGACCCAGTACTTC
CSAWGHQETQYF
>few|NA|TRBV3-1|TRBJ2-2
TGTGCCAGCAGCCGCAAAGGAGGCTCCGGGGAGCTGTTTTTT
CASSRKGGSGELFF
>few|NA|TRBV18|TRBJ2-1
TGTGCCAGCTCACCCCCGGGCCCCTTCGGCGAGCAGTTCTTC
CASSPPGPFGEQFF
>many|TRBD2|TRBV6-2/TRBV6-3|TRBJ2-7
TGTGCCAGCAGTTACCCTTATACTAGCGGCTCCTACGAGCAGTACTTC
CASSYPYTSGSYEQYF
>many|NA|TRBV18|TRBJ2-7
TGTGCCAGCTCACCACGAACACAGGGCTACGAGCAGTACTTC
CASSPRTQGYEQYF